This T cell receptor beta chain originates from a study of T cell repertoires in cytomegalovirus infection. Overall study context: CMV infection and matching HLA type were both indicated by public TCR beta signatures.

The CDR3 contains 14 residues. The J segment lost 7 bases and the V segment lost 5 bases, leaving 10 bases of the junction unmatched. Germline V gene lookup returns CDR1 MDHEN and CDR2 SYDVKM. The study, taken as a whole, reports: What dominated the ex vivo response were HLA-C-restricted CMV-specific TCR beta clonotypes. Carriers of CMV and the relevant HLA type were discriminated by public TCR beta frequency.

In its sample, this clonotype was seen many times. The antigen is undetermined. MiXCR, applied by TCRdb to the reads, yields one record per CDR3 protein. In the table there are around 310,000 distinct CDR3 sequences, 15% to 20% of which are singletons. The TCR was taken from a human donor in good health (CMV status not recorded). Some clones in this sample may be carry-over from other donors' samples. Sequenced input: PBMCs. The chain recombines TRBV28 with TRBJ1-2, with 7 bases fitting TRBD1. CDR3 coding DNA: TGTGCCAGCAGTCCCCAGGACAGGCAGGGTGGCTACACCTTC. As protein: CASSPQDRQGGYTF.